One sample yielded the 25 T cell receptor beta chains listed below, sequenced in a study of T cells in Graves' hyperthyroidism and ophthalmopathy. Amplification targeted TCR beta CDR3 regions from RNA transcripts. HTBI primers drove first-round RT-PCR of the TCR CDR3. Via MiXCR, TCRdb re-called the multiplex PCR reads, giving one row per CDR3 protein. The table lists over 500,000 distinct CDR3 sequences, about 16% of them singletons, with about 29% in the top ten. Source material: blood. These receptors came from a woman under 40 with Graves' ophthalmopathy.

This clonotype was observed at least ten times. The chain's CDR3 is CASSLDGFTDTQYF. DNA for the CDR3: TGTGCCAGCAGCTTGGACGGTTTCACAGATACGCAGTATTTT. This chain joins TRBV7-9 and TRBJ2-3; no clear D gene. The germline V gene encodes CDR1 SEHNR and CDR2 FQNEAQ (reference sequence). This CDR3 spans 14 amino acids. The V gene lost 3 bases and the J gene lost 2 bases, with 9 bases spanning the gap.

This clonotype has ten or more counts. The chain has TRBV7-9 and TRBJ2-7; tentatively, D is TRBD1 (6 bases). Deletions cut 5 bases from V and 5 bases from J, with 22 bases between. The CDR3 runs to 16 residues. The germline V gene has CDR1 SEHNR and CDR2 FQNEAQ (reference sequence). CDR3 DNA: TGTGCCAGCAGCCCGACAGGTGACGGATGGCCCGACGAGCAGTACTTC. Translation gives CASSPTGDGWPDEQYF.

This clonotype was recorded at least ten times. The J gene is TRBJ2-5, the V gene TRBV6-6, with D possibly matching TRBD1 (6 bases). Germline V gene lookup returns CDR1 MNHNY and CDR2 SVGAGI (reference sequence). This CDR3 contains 15 residues. V was shortened by 0 bases and J by 0 bases, with 8 bases between the two germline ends. DNA of the CDR3: TGTGCCAGCAGTTACTCGACAGGCTACCAAGAGACCCAGTACTTC. As protein: CASSYSTGYQETQYF.

The J gene is TRBJ2-7, the V gene TRBV6-1, with 13 bases matching TRBD2. The CDR3 runs 14 residues. The junction had 5 bases not matched to a gene; V was cut back by 5 bases and J by 7 bases. The germline gives CDR1 MNHNS, CDR2 SASEGT. CDR3 loop: CASSWTSGSGEQYF. Here the CDR3 DNA reads TGTGCCAGCAGTTGGACTAGCGGGAGTGGGGAGCAGTACTTC.

There are a few counts of this clonotype. The chain couples TRBV28 to TRBJ2-2, with D unclear. This CDR3 region has 13 residues. Germline V gene lookup returns CDR1 MDHEN and CDR2 SYDVKM. Trimming left V 2 bases short and J 7 bases short, with 8 bases between. The CDR3 nucleotides are TGTGCCAGCAGTTTAGATGATTTCGGGGAGCTGTTTTTT. Translated, it gives CASSLDDFGELFF.

The chain joins TRBV19 to TRBJ2-5, with D possibly TRBD1 on 6 matching bases. The CDR3 runs to 14 residues. V was shortened by 6 bases and J by 2 bases, with 13 bases between the two germline ends. The germline V gene encodes CDR1 LNHDA and CDR2 SQIVND (reference sequence). The DNA for the CDR3 is TGTGCCAGTAGGGACTGGACAGCACAAGAGACCCAGTACTTC. As protein: CASRDWTAQETQYF.

This clonotype was recorded many times. The gene calls are TRBV6-6 and TRBJ2-7, with a weak D call TRBD1 (6 bases). Germline CDR1 reads MNHNY; CDR2 reads SVGAGI (reference sequence). V lost 0 bases, J lost 4 bases, and 10 bases lay in between. This CDR3 contains 14 residues. CDR3 amino acids: CASSYSWTEYEQYF. CDR3 DNA: TGTGCCAGCAGTTACTCGTGGACAGAGTACGAGCAGTACTTC.

This clonotype was seen only a few times. This rearrangement joins TRBV28 to TRBJ2-6, with 7 bases lining up with TRBD1. The CDR3 totals 17 residues. Germline CDR1 reads MDHEN; CDR2 reads SYDVKM. The J segment lost 4 bases and the V segment lost 6 bases, leaving 12 bases of the junction unmatched. This chain's CDR3 is CASRPNKQGFGANVLTF. CDR3 nucleotides: TGTGCCAGCAGACCCAATAAACAGGGGTTCGGGGCCAACGTCCTGACTTTC.

This clonotype occurred many times. V is TRBV5-8 and J is TRBJ2-7; D not resolved. This CDR3 has 14 residues. The germline V gene encodes CDR1 SGHTS and CDR2 YDEGEE. Trimming left V 5 bases short and J 4 bases short, with 16 bases between. The CDR3 is CASRLIGQTYEQYF. The CDR3 bases are TGTGCCAGCAGGCTAATAGGGCAAACATACGAGCAGTACTTC.

The rearrangement joins TRBV14 to TRBJ2-7, with D possibly matching TRBD2 (6 bases). Trimming pared 7 bases from V and 5 bases from J, leaving 18 bases between. The germline CDR1 and CDR2 sequences are SGHDN and FVKESK. The CDR3 covers 14 residues. The DNA of the CDR3 is TGTGCCAGCAACACCATTGGGGGGTTCAACGAGCAGTACTTC. This translates into CASNTIGGFNEQYF.

This clonotype was counted between two and nine times. The V call is TRBV27, the J call TRBJ2-1, with 9 bases aligning to TRBD2. The V gene end was trimmed by 2 bases and the J gene end by 2 bases; junction bases not matched to a gene: 4. Per the germline V gene, CDR1 is MNHEY and CDR2 is SMNVEV (reference sequence). CDR3 length: 16 residues. The CDR3, as DNA: TGTGCCAGCAGTTTAGCACTAGCGGGCCCCTACAATGAGCAGTTCTTC. Amino acids: CASSLALAGPYNEQFF.

The rearrangement joins TRBV7-9 to TRBJ1-2; no firm D call. Trimming shortened V by 5 bases and J by 0 bases, and 10 bases separated the two germline ends. The germline CDR1 and CDR2 sequences are SEHNR and FQNEAQ (reference sequence). The CDR3 length is 14 residues. The CDR3 here is CASSTPGTNYGYTF. The CDR3 coding sequence is TGTGCCAGCAGCACCCCGGGGACTAACTATGGCTACACCTTC.

Many counts were recorded for this clonotype. The V and J genes are TRBV6-5 and TRBJ2-3; the D is unclear. Trimming stripped 0 bases from V and 6 bases from J, with 16 bases between. The CDR3 sequence is 16 residues long. CDR1 MNHEY and CDR2 SVGAGI come from the germline V gene. The DNA of the CDR3 is TGTGCCAGCAGTTACTCTTTTGGACCTAGGTTGGATACGCAGTATTTT. Translating gives CASSYSFGPRLDTQYF.

This sequence joins TRBV4-3 and TRBJ2-4, with 7 nucleotides matching TRBD2. V was clipped by 0 bases and J by 5 bases; unmatched bases: 10. Germline assignment: CDR1 LGHNA and CDR2 YSLEER. This CDR3 contains 17 residues. CDR3 DNA: TGCGCCAGCAGCCAAGATGGGAGGGGTGGTCGTCAAAACATTCAGTACTTC. Encoded protein: CASSQDGRGGRQNIQYF.

V and J are TRBV7-9 and TRBJ1-1; no firm D call. The V and J ends lost 2 bases and 11 bases respectively, with 6 bases between them. Germline V gene sequence: CDR1 SEHNR, CDR2 FQNEAQ (reference sequence). The CDR3 spans 10 residues. The CDR3 DNA reads as TGTGCCAGCAGCTTATATCAGGCTTTCTTT. Residues: CASSLYQAFF.

This clonotype was counted at least ten times. The chain has TRBV20-1 and TRBJ1-1, with D perhaps TRBD1 (5 bases). CDR1 is DFQATT and CDR2 is SNEGSKA in the germline V gene (reference sequence). V lost 0 bases and J lost 7, with 15 bases in between. This CDR3 spans 14 amino acids. In DNA, the CDR3 is TGCAGTGCTAGAGATGGGGCGGGGCGTCGTGAAGCTTTCTTT. It codes for CSARDGAGRREAFF.

There are many counts of this clonotype. The J gene is TRBJ2-5, the V gene TRBV5-5; 9 nucleotides match TRBD1. The CDR3 is 14 amino acids. The V gene's germline CDR1 is SGHKS and CDR2 YYEKEE (reference sequence). After removal of 4 bases from V and 3 bases from J, the junction contained 4 bases not matched to a gene. CDR3 DNA sequence: TGTGCCAGCAGCCTGACAGGGGGAAAAGAGACCCAGTACTTC. It yields the protein CASSLTGGKETQYF. The complete variable domain, with remaining parts taken from reference TRBV5-5 and TRBJ2-5, reads DAGVTQSPTHLIKTRGQQVTLRCSPISGHKSVSWYQQVLGQGPQFIFQYYEKEERGRGNFPDRFSARQFPNYSSELNVNALLLGDSALYLCASSLTGGKETQYFGPGTRLLVL.

V is TRBV7-9 and J is TRBJ1-4; perhaps TRBD1 as D (6 bases). The V and J ends lost 3 bases and 2 bases respectively, with 10 bases between them. This CDR3 is 15 amino acids long. Germline V gene data show CDR1 as SEHNR and CDR2 as FQNEAQ (reference sequence). In DNA form, the CDR3 reads TGTGCCAGCAGCTTTTCGACAGGCACTAATGAAAAACTGTTTTTT. Protein: CASSFSTGTNEKLFF.

Many counts were recorded for this clonotype. The chain employs TRBV11-2 and TRBJ2-7; 8 positions agree with TRBD2. The J segment lost 0 bases and the V segment lost 5 bases, leaving 12 bases of the junction unmatched. CDR1 is SGHAT and CDR2 is FQNNGV in the germline V gene. The CDR3 loop spans 17 amino acids. Here the CDR3 DNA reads TGTGCCAGCAGCCCGGTAGCGGGACCCAGGAGCTCCTACGAGCAGTACTTC. Protein product: CASSPVAGPRSSYEQYF.

The V and J genes are TRBV4-3 and TRBJ2-1; the D is unclear. The CDR3 contains 16 residues. Germline-derived CDR1 and CDR2 are LGHNA and YSLEER. With 0 bases removed from V and 3 bases from J, the gap between germline ends came to 12 bases. The CDR3 DNA sequence: TGCGCCAGCAGCCAAGAAGGTGTGGCGGACTACAATGAGCAGTTCTTC. Its translation is CASSQEGVADYNEQFF.

This clonotype was detected a few times. The chain recombines TRBV7-2 with TRBJ1-3; D perhaps matches TRBD1 (6 bases). The germline CDR1 and CDR2 sequences are SGHTA and FQGNSA. The V and J ends lost 5 bases and 7 bases respectively, with 18 bases between them. The CDR3 spans 15 residues. The CDR3 loop is CASSPPVGARNTIYF. Here the CDR3 DNA reads TGTGCCAGCAGCCCGCCTGTGGGGGCAAGGAACACCATATATTTT.

This clonotype was seen at least ten times. At one of its ends the junction is not consistent with the germline gene, which may arise from a read error. The CDR3 sequence: CASSLGALDQKTQYF. The DNA of the CDR3 is TGTGCCAGCAGCTTGGGGGCCCTAGACCAAAAGACCCAGTACTTC. This chain joins TRBV13 and TRBJ2-5, with TRBD1 as a possible D gene (6 bases). The CDR3 length is 15 residues. The germline gives CDR1 PRHDT, CDR2 FYEKMQ (reference sequence). The complete variable domain, with remaining parts taken from reference TRBV13 and TRBJ2-5, reads AAGVIQSPRHLIKEKRETATLKCYPIPRHDTVYWYQQGPGQDPQFLISFYEKMQSDKGSIPDRFSAQQFSDYHSELNMSSLELGDSALYFCASSLGALDQKTQYFGPGTRLLVL.

This clonotype appeared a single time. The chain employs TRBV7-3 and TRBJ1-5; D is perhaps TRBD1 (5 bases). V was shortened by 2 bases and J by 3 bases, with 11 bases between the two germline ends. Looked up from germline, CDR1 is SGHTA and CDR2 is FQGTGA. The CDR3 has 15 amino acids. CDR3 residues: CASSLGEGANQPQHF. The CDR3 DNA reads as TGTGCCAGCAGCTTAGGGGAAGGGGCCAATCAGCCCCAGCATTTT.

This clonotype has a handful of counts. V and J are TRBV20-1 and TRBJ2-7, with D perhaps matching TRBD1 or TRBD2 (5 bases each). The V end was cut by 2 bases, the J end by 3 bases, with 14 bases between. CDR3 length: 14 amino acids. Germline loops: CDR1 DFQATT, CDR2 SNEGSKA (reference sequence). DNA of the CDR3: TGCAGTGCTAGATTCCACCGGGACCGCTACGAGCAGTACTTC. Translating it yields CSARFHRDRYEQYF.

This clonotype was recorded many times. V gene TRBV20-1 combines with J gene TRBJ2-2; 9 bases agree with TRBD1. CDR1 is DFQATT, CDR2 SNEGSKA, per germline (reference sequence). The length of the CDR3 is 14 residues. The V segment lost 6 bases and the J segment 4 bases; nucleotides outside the gene matches: 6. The CDR3 DNA follows: TGCAGTGCCCTGGGACAGGGTGGCACCGGGGAGCTGTTTTTT. It specifies CSALGQGGTGELFF.